This TCR beta chain was obtained from a study of T-cell reconstitution after alpha-beta-depleted transplantation in children. Study outcomes and limitations: It was newly produced T cells that mostly accounted for T-cell counts and diversity one year after transplant. Reports say that about two months after transplant, the alpha-beta T cells came out of several hundred graft clones that had expanded.

A word on this clonotype: The antigen is undetermined.

Unique molecular identifiers were built into the TCRbeta library. MiXCR, applied by TCRdb to the PCR reads, yields one record per CDR3 protein. The sample records about 900,000 distinct CDR3 sequences, roughly 29% being singletons. Per the germline V gene, CDR1 is SQVTM and CDR2 is ANQGSEA. This CDR3 is 14 amino acids long. The germline V and J ends were trimmed by 7 bases and 2 bases, with 17 bases remaining between them. The chain couples TRBV29-1 to TRBJ1-1; D is possibly TRBD1 (5 bases). This TCR was recovered from a boy under three years old who had a stem cell transplant for SCID, so the T cells may come from the graft donor. Sequenced here: PBMCs, mostly from graft donor cells, sampled 360 days after TCRalphabeta/CD19-depleted stem cell transplant. The CDR3: CSAHPGRANTEAFF. In DNA form, the CDR3 reads TGCAGCGCCCATCCGGGACGGGCAAACACTGAAGCTTTCTTT.